The clone carrying this T cell receptor beta chain was seen ten or more times. Its antigen is unidentified. The source of the sample is a study of tumor-infiltrating lymphocytes in primary liver carcinoma. There are 14 residues in the CDR3. Germline V gene data show CDR1 as SEHNR and CDR2 as FQNEAQ (reference sequence). Trimming pared 6 bases from V and 4 bases from J, leaving 15 bases between. TCR beta cDNA came from approximately 0.55 ug total RNA, primed with a constant-region primer. ARM-PCR, slightly modified, supplied the TCR beta libraries through three nested multiplex PCR rounds. TRBV1-TRBV30 forward and Cbeta reverse primers drove the first two roughly 10-cycle rounds. Using its own MiXCR run on the multiplex PCR reads, TCRdb lists one record per CDR3 protein. The table has about 84,000 distinct CDR3 sequences, around 70% seen once. The approximately 17-32 mg bulk tissue piece was not sorted before simultaneous RNA and DNA extraction. Surgical resection was the treatment these patients received for primary liver carcinoma. Chronic HBV infection affected patients, none of whom had received treatment.

General study results and limits: It was in tumors, not blood, that the top-250-clone fraction was significantly higher (p = 0.039). In tumor-adjacent and tumor-blood pairs, overlap was lower than in tumor region pairs.

Material: liver tumor tissue from sampling region 1. Specified subset: tumor region T1, superior pole. The chain is built from TRBV7-9 and TRBJ1-1; D is perhaps TRBD1 (5 bases). This clonotype was sampled from a man aged 35 to 55 with primary liver carcinoma and hepatitis B virus infection. Here the CDR3 DNA reads TGTGCCAGCAGTTTACAGAGCGGGGGCACTGAAGCTTTCTTT. Translating it yields CASSLQSGGTEAFF.